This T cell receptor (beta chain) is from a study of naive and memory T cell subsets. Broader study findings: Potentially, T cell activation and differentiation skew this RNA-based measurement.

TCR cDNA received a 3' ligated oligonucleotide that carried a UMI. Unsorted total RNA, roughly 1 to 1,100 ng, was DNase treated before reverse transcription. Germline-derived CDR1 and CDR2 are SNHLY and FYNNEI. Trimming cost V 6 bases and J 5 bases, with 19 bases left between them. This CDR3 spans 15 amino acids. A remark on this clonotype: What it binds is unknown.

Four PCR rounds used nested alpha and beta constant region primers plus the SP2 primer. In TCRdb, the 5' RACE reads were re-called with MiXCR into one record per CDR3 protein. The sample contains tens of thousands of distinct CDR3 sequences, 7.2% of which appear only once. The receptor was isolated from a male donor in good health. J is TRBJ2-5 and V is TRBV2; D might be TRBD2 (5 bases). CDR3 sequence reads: CASSPPEDPQETQYF. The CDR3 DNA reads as TGTGCCAGCAGCCCGCCGGAGGACCCCCAGGAGACCCAGTACTTC.